Below, 13 T cell receptor beta chains from the same sample are listed, as sequenced in a study of OX40 agonist ivuxolimab in advanced cancers. The assay was immunoSEQ multiplex PCR, and TCRdb's table has in-frame clones only and misses some. The sample records approximately 82,000 clones, roughly 81% being singletons. The sequenced sample was CD4+ or CD8+ T cells sorted from blood, obtained in a trial of the OX40 agonist ivuxolimab. These receptors all come from an adult with an advanced solid tumor such as melanoma, head and neck, liver or kidney cancer.

The chain employs TRBV28 and TRBJ2-3, with TRBD2 matching over 8 bases. CDR3 length: 15 amino acids. V dropped 4 bases and J dropped 6; count of bases not matched to a gene: 9. Per the germline V gene, CDR1 is MDHEN and CDR2 is SYDVKM. The CDR3 loop reads CASSSGGVSIDTQYF. The DNA of the CDR3 is TGTGCCAGCAGTTCCGGGGGGGTCAGCATTGATACGCAGTATTTT.

V and J are TRBV5-6 and TRBJ2-3; maybe TRBD2 (6 bases). The germline V gene encodes CDR1 SGHDT and CDR2 YYEEEE. V lost 4 bases and J 6 bases, leaving 15 bases between the germline ends. The CDR3 covers 14 residues. The CDR3 spells CASSIGTRPDTQYF. CDR3 nucleotide sequence: TGTGCCAGCAGCATTGGGACTCGCCCGGATACGCAGTATTTT.

This chain joins TRBV11-3 and TRBJ2-7; D is undetermined. The CDR3 consists of 14 residues. Germline-derived CDR1 and CDR2 are SGHNT and YENEEA. V lost 6 bases to trimming and J lost 3 bases, with 15 bases between them. CDR3 nucleotide sequence: TGTGCCAGCAGTGTAGGTGGCGGAGACTACGAGCAGTACTTC. Translating it yields CASSVGGGDYEQYF. The full variable domain, completed using reference TRBV11-3 and TRBJ2-7, is EAGVVQSPRYKIIEKKQPVAFWCNPISGHNTLYWYLQNLGQGPELLIRYENEEAVDDSQLPKDRFSAERLKGVDSTLKIQPAELGDSAVYLCASSVGGGDYEQYFGPGTRLTVT.

The chain joins TRBV6-5 to TRBJ2-7; TRBD1 matches at 8 bases. V trimming: 6 bases; J trimming: 4 bases; junction bases outside the gene matches: 8. Germline CDR1 reads MNHEY; CDR2 reads SVGAGI. The CDR3 spans 14 residues. The CDR3 loop is CASREQGVFYEQYF. The CDR3 DNA reads TGTGCCAGCAGGGAACAGGGGGTCTTTTACGAGCAGTACTTC.

The chain recombines TRBV5-1 with TRBJ1-1; 8 bases fit TRBD1. In germline, CDR1 is SGHRS, CDR2 YFSETQ. The V gene end was trimmed by 3 bases and the J gene end by 4 bases; junction bases not matched to a gene: 5. This CDR3 region has 14 residues. The CDR3 DNA reads as TGCGCCAGCAGCTCCGCAGGGGGCGGCACTGAAGCTTTCTTT. This encodes CASSSAGGGTEAFF.

The chain carries TRBV7-9 and TRBJ1-4; D is possibly TRBD1 (6 bases). This CDR3 is built from 15 residues. Germline CDR1 and CDR2: SEHNR and FQNEAQ (reference sequence). V was shortened by 5 bases and J by 3 bases, with 13 bases between the two germline ends. CDR3 nucleotide sequence: TGTGCCAGCAGCCTGTACAGGGATTCTAATGAAAAACTGTTTTTT. Encoded protein: CASSLYRDSNEKLFF.

This chain uses TRBV28 with TRBJ1-1, with a tentative D call TRBD1 (6 bases). Germline V gene lookup returns CDR1 MDHEN and CDR2 SYDVKM. V was clipped by 6 bases and J by 2 bases, with 28 bases between them. The CDR3 length is 19 residues. The CDR3 protein is CASSKFWGLDSLANTEAFF. The CDR3 DNA reads as TGTGCCAGCAGCAAGTTTTGGGGGTTGGACAGTCTAGCTAACACTGAAGCTTTCTTT.

This chain joins TRBV6-5 and TRBJ2-7; D unresolved. Per the germline V gene, CDR1 is MNHEY and CDR2 is SVGAGI. The CDR3 consists of 14 residues. Trimming left V 4 bases short and J 2 bases short, with 12 bases between. The CDR3 loop reads CASSSPNRAYEQYF. The CDR3 coding sequence is TGTGCCAGCAGTTCGCCGAATAGGGCCTACGAGCAGTACTTC.

The chain carries TRBV7-2 and TRBJ1-2; a weak D match, TRBD1 (6 bases). The CDR3 is 16 residues long. Per the germline V gene, CDR1 is SGHTA and CDR2 is FQGNSA. The V and J ends lost 0 bases and 2 bases respectively, with 13 bases between them. The CDR3 nucleotides read TGTGCCAGCAGCTTAGCCCTCCAGGGGATCAACTATGGCTACACCTTC. Residues: CASSLALQGINYGYTF.

The chain recombines TRBV5-4 with TRBJ1-1; D remains ambiguous. V was shortened by 1 base and J by 8 bases, with 12 bases between the two germline ends. The CDR3 runs 13 residues. Germline V gene lookup returns CDR1 SGHNT and CDR2 YYREEE (reference sequence). The DNA of the CDR3 is TGTGCCAGCAGCTTGAGGCTTGGCGGCGAAGCTTTCTTT. Translation: CASSLRLGGEAFF.

This clone has a handful of counts. The chain combines TRBV7-9 with TRBJ1-2; 7 bases are shared with TRBD1. Germline V gene lookup returns CDR1 SEHNR and CDR2 FQNEAQ (reference sequence). This CDR3 contains 14 residues. J lost 6 bases, V lost 5 bases, and 9 bases had no gene match. CDR3 in amino acids: CASSVRGGGDGYTF. The CDR3 region has the DNA TGTGCCAGCAGCGTTCGTGGAGGGGGCGATGGCTACACCTTC.

The genes are TRBV5-1 and TRBJ2-3, with D unresolved. The CDR3 extends over 17 amino acids. Trimming took 4 bases from V and 4 from J, leaving 22 bases between them. Germline loops: CDR1 SGHRS, CDR2 YFSETQ. The CDR3 DNA sequence: TGCGCCAGCAGCCCGGCCCCCGCTGGACCGGAATCAGATACGCAGTATTTT. Protein: CASSPAPAGPESDTQYF.

The chain uses TRBV15 and TRBJ2-7, with D perhaps TRBD1 (5 bases). Trimming took 0 bases from V and 2 from J, leaving 11 bases between them. Looked up from germline, CDR1 is LNHNV and CDR2 is YYDKDF (reference sequence). This CDR3 has 15 amino acids. CDR3 residues: CATSREPAGTYEQYF. The CDR3 DNA is TGTGCCACCAGCAGAGAACCCGCAGGGACCTACGAGCAGTACTTC.